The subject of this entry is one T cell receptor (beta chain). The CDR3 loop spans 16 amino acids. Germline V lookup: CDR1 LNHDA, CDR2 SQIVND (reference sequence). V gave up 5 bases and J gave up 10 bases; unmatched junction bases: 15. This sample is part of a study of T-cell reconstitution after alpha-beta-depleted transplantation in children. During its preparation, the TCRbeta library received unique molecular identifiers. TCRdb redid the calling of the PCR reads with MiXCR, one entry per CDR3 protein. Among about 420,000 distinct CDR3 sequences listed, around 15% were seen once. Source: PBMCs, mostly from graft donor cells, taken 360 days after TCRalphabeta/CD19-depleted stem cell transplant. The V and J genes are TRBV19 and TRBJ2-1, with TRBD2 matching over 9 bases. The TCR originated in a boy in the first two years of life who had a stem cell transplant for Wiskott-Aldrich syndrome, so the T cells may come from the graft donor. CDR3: CASSPPLGGGAQEQFF. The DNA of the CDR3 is TGTGCCAGTAGTCCGCCGTTGGGCGGGGGGGCCCAAGAGCAGTTCTTC.